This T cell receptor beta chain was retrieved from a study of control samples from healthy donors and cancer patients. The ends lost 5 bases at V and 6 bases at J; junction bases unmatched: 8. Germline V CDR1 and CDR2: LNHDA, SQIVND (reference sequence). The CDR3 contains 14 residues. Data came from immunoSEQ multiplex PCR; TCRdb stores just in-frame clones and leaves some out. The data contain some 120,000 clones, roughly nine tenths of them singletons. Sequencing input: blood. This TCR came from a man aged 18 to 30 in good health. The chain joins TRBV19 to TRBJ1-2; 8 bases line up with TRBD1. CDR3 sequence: CASSLYGQGDGYTF. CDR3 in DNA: TGTGCCAGTAGTCTCTACGGACAGGGAGATGGCTACACCTTC. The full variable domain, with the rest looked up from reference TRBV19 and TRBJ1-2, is DGGITQSPKYLFRKEGQNVTLSCEQNLNHDAMYWYRQDPGQGLRLIYYSQIVNDFQKGDIAEGYSVSREKKESFPLTVTSAQKNPTAFYLCASSLYGQGDGYTFGSGTRLTVV.